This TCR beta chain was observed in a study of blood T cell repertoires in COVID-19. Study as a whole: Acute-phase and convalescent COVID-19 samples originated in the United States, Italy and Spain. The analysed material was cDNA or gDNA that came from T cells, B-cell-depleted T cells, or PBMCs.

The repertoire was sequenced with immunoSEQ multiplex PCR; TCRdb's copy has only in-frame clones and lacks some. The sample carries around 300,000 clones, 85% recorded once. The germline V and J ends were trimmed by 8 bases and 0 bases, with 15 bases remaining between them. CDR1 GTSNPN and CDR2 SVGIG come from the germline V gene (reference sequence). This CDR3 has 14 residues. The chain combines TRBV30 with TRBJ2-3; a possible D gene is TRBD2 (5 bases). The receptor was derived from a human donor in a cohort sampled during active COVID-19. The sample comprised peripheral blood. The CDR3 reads CARSDFTSTDTQYF. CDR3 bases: TGTGCCCGCTCGGACTTCACTAGCACAGATACGCAGTATTTT. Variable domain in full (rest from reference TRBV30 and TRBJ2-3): SQTIHQWPATLVQPVGSPLSLECTVEGTSNPNLYWYRQAAGRGLQLLFYSVGIGQISSEVPQNLSASRPQDRQFILSSKKLLLSDSGFYLCARSDFTSTDTQYFGPGTRLTVL.